This T cell receptor (beta chain) was found in a study of T cells in localized non-small cell lung cancer. The germline V gene has CDR1 GTSNPN and CDR2 SVGIG (reference sequence). V was clipped by 5 bases and J by 11 bases, with 12 bases between them. The CDR3 loop spans 11 amino acids. Only in-frame clones appear in the TCRdb table, and some are missing; sequencing was by immunoSEQ multiplex PCR. The sample has 70,000 to 95,000 clones; around 90% are singletons. About this clone itself: Its specificity is not known.

Study-level points and caveats: Patients showing higher blood T cell density tended to see longer overall survival. Heterogeneity remains possible, as sequencing covered one tumor region only. It was uninvolved adjacent lung that showed the highest T cell clonality, exceeding tumor.

The origin of this receptor is a woman aged 40-69 years with stage II squamous cell lung carcinoma. The chain joins TRBV30 to TRBJ1-4; D gene unclear. The material was PBMCs, obtained before any cancer treatment. In nucleotides, the CDR3 is TGTGCCTGGGCTACTGGGCCCAAACTGTTTTTT. Translation: CAWATGPKLFF.